The source of this T cell receptor beta chain is a study of OX40 agonist ivuxolimab in advanced cancers. About the study: Previous treatment with anti-PD-1, anti-PD-L1 or anti-CTLA-4 therapy was allowed; 30% to 50% had received some.

A word on this clone: Its target is not known.

V was pared by 2 bases and J by 10 bases, with 8 bases of the junction left unmatched. The CDR3 consists of 15 residues. Germline V gives CDR1 LNHNV, CDR2 YYDKDF (reference sequence). Generated by immunoSEQ multiplex PCR, the TCRdb table keeps only in-frame clones and is missing some. The data hold about 73,000 clones, with more than 80% observed a single time. Study-wide results and limits: In general, CD8+ T cells held more expanded clones than CD4+ did, on average.

Exclusion applied to patients with autoimmune disease history or systemic immunosuppression. The sample here was CD4+ or CD8+ T cells sorted from blood, taken in a trial of the OX40 agonist ivuxolimab. This receptor was obtained from an adult with an advanced solid tumor such as melanoma, head and neck, liver or kidney cancer. The chain combines TRBV15 with TRBJ2-4; 10 nucleotides align to TRBD1. The CDR3 loop reads CATSRQRTGGGIQYF. Here the CDR3 DNA reads TGTGCCACCAGCAGACAAAGGACAGGGGGTGGAATTCAGTACTTC.